Following are 12 T cell receptor beta chains from one sample sequenced in a study of PD-L1 blockade in urothelial cancer. The assay was immunoSEQ multiplex PCR, and TCRdb's table has in-frame clones only and misses some. The sample carries approximately 50,000 clones, 75% to 85% recorded once. Documented time point: pretreatment peripheral blood. The source was PBMCs, collected around atezolizumab (anti-PD-L1) treatment. These receptors came from a man over 45 with urothelial cancer.

There are a few counts of this clone. This chain connects TRBV18 to TRBJ2-1, with TRBD2 identical over 11 bases. Germline V lookup: CDR1 KGHSH, CDR2 LQKENI. V lost 6 bases to trimming and J lost 3 bases; unmatched junction nucleotides: 7. There are 16 residues in the CDR3. In DNA, the CDR3 is TGTGCCAGCTCGCGCTTGGGACTAGCGGACTACAATGAGCAGTTCTTC. Protein sequence: CASSRLGLADYNEQFF. The complete variable domain, with remaining parts taken from reference TRBV18 and TRBJ2-1, reads NAGVMQNPRHLVRRRGQEARLRCSPMKGHSHVYWYRQLPEEGLKFMVYLQKENIIDESGMPKERFSAEFPKEGPSILRIQQVVRGDSAAYFCASSRLGLADYNEQFFGPGTRLTVL.

This chain joins TRBV6-1 and TRBJ1-1; 7 bases are a match to TRBD1. The CDR3 is 12 amino acids. Losses at the gene ends were 4 bases for V and 11 bases for J; bases not matched to a gene: 7. Germline lookup yields CDR1 MNHNS and CDR2 SASEGT. DNA for the CDR3: TGTGCCAGCAGTGGGACAGGTGCTAGGGCTTTCTTT. Its protein is CASSGTGARAFF.

The chain uses TRBV7-2 and TRBJ1-1; D uncertain. The V gene lost 3 bases and the J gene lost 0 bases, with 8 bases spanning the gap. Germline V gene lookup returns CDR1 SGHTA and CDR2 FQGNSA. The CDR3 sequence is 14 residues long. Written as DNA, the CDR3 is TGTGCCAGCAGCTTGTATTACATGAACACTGAAGCTTTCTTT. It specifies CASSLYYMNTEAFF.

The chain carries TRBV6-5 and TRBJ2-1; TRBD1 agrees at 7 bases. V was pared by 5 bases and J by 8 bases, with 12 bases of the junction left unmatched. CDR3 length: 15 residues. CDR1 and CDR2 from the germline V gene are MNHEY and SVGAGI. CDR3 coding DNA: TGTGCCAGCAGTACTCTAGGGGGCAGGGTTGATGAGCAGTTCTTC. Translation gives CASSTLGGRVDEQFF.

The rearrangement links TRBV6-6 to TRBJ2-1, with D unresolved. The CDR3 consists of 15 residues. V was cut by 0 bases and J by 5 bases, with 11 bases left in between. Germline-derived CDR1 and CDR2 are MNHNY and SVGAGI (reference sequence). CDR3 DNA: TGTGCCAGCAGTTACTCGTCGGTGAACGACAATGAGCAGTTCTTC. Its protein is CASSYSSVNDNEQFF.

This clone appeared a single time. This rearrangement joins TRBV27 to TRBJ1-5; 8 positions agree with TRBD1. Germline CDR1 and CDR2: MNHEY and SMNVEV (reference sequence). V gave up 6 bases and J gave up 1 base; unmatched junction bases: 5. The CDR3 consists of 15 residues. The CDR3 bases are TGTGCCAGCAGAAGGACAGGGAGCAGCAATCAGCCCCAGCATTTT. This sequence encodes CASRRTGSSNQPQHF.

About this clone itself: Sequence at one end of the junction differs from germline and may be a read error. J is TRBJ1-4 and V is TRBV7-7; TRBD1 agrees at 7 bases. The CDR3 length is 15 residues. Looked up from germline, CDR1 is SSHAT and CDR2 is FNYEAQ (reference sequence). The CDR3 nucleotides are TGTGCTAGCAGCTTAACCCAGGGGGTCGCGGAAAAACTGTTTTTT. Protein sequence: CASSLTQGVAEKLFF.

The J gene is TRBJ1-4, the V gene TRBV4-1; possibly TRBD1 for D (5 bases). The germline V gene has CDR1 MGHRA and CDR2 YSYEKL. The CDR3 is 14 amino acids. V lost 4 bases and J lost 7, with 13 bases in between. DNA of the CDR3: TGCGCCAGCAGCCTACGATGGGGGGGTGAAAAACTGTTTTTT. Its protein product is CASSLRWGGEKLFF.

The J gene is TRBJ2-3, the V gene TRBV7-8; possibly TRBD2 for D (6 bases). The CDR3 length is 15 residues. Germline values: CDR1 SGHVS, CDR2 FQNEAQ. The V end lost 3 bases, the J end lost 2 bases, and 12 bases lay between the germline ends. In nucleotides, the CDR3 is TGTGCCAGCAGCTTCGGCGGGGACCTCACAGATACGCAGTATTTT. It yields the protein CASSFGGDLTDTQYF.

This clone was counted between two and nine times. This chain links TRBV7-9 with TRBJ2-4, with D perhaps TRBD2 (5 bases). Germline CDR1 reads SEHNR; CDR2 reads FQNEAQ (reference sequence). This CDR3 has 18 residues. The V end lost 3 bases, the J end lost 0 bases, and 18 bases lay between the germline ends. The CDR3 is CASSFVGTDLLAKNIQYF. Here the CDR3 DNA reads TGTGCCAGCAGCTTTGTCGGAACGGACTTGCTAGCCAAAAACATTCAGTACTTC.

The chain has TRBV6-1 and TRBJ1-5; TRBD1 matches at 9 bases. Germline values: CDR1 MNHNS, CDR2 SASEGT. The CDR3 length is 15 residues. Unmatched junction bases numbered 9, after V lost 7 bases and J lost 5 bases. The CDR3 is CASTRQGGKDQPQHF. CDR3 bases: TGTGCCAGCACACGACAGGGGGGGAAGGATCAGCCCCAGCATTTT.

The chain uses TRBV29-1 and TRBJ2-2, with 9 bases identical to TRBD2. CDR1 and CDR2 from the germline V gene are SQVTM and ANQGSEA. The CDR3 is 14 amino acids. Trimming removed 6 bases from V and 6 bases from J; junction bases left unmatched: 8. CDR3 sequence (DNA): TGCAGCGTCCAAGGGACTAGCTTAGCCGGGGAGCTGTTTTTT. Translating gives CSVQGTSLAGELFF.